These 22 T cell receptor beta chains originate from one sample sequenced in a study of cytomegalovirus exposure and HLA in healthy donors. Vbeta (60) and Jbeta (13) primers were used in the PCR. The data were produced by immunoSEQ multiplex PCR, yet TCRdb's version contains in-frame clones alone and is incomplete. In all, the sample yields around 75,000 clones. Sequenced sample: PBMCs. These receptors all stem from a boy younger than 18 in good health and CMV-seronegative.

The gene calls are TRBV9 and TRBJ2-7; 7 positions match TRBD2. Trimming cost V 0 bases and J 1 base; bases outside gene matches: 4. Germline V gives CDR1 SGDLS, CDR2 YYNGEE. The CDR3 is 15 amino acids. The CDR3 DNA follows: TGTGCCAGCAGCGTAGGGAGCGGGGCTTCCTACGAGCAGTACTTC. It yields the protein CASSVGSGASYEQYF.

This chain joins TRBV2 and TRBJ1-2; 8 bases fit TRBD1. V shed 6 bases, J shed 2 bases, and the junction held 5 bases outside the gene matches. CDR1 and CDR2 (germline): SNHLY, FYNNEI. This CDR3 has 14 amino acids. This CDR3 is CASSHGTGNYGYTF. The CDR3 region has the DNA TGTGCCAGCAGCCACGGGACAGGCAACTATGGCTACACCTTC. Variable domain in full (rest from reference TRBV2 and TRBJ1-2): EPEVTQTPSHQVTQMGQEVILRCVPISNHLYFYWYRQILGQKVEFLVSFYNNEISEKSEIFDDQFSVERPDGSNFTLKIRSTKLEDSAMYFCASSHGTGNYGYTFGSGTRLTVV.

This rearrangement joins TRBV19 to TRBJ1-1; 7 bases map to TRBD1. Germline V CDR1 and CDR2: LNHDA, SQIVND (reference sequence). After removal of 4 bases from V and 3 bases from J, the junction contained 2 bases not matched to a gene. The CDR3 spans 13 residues. The CDR3 DNA follows: TGTGCCAGTAGTAAACAGGGGTACACTGAAGCTTTCTTT. It translates to CASSKQGYTEAFF.

Here the CDR3 reads CASSPPGLAPANTGELFF. The CDR3 nucleotides are TGTGCCAGCAGCCCTCCGGGACTAGCGCCCGCGAACACCGGGGAGCTGTTTTTT. The rearrangement links TRBV9 to TRBJ2-2; TRBD2 agrees at 10 bases. CDR3 length equals 18 residues. From germline, CDR1 is SGDLS and CDR2 YYNGEE. Trimming took 4 bases from V and 0 from J; bases not matched to a gene: 9. The whole variable domain, filled in from reference TRBV9 and TRBJ2-2, reads DSGVTQTPKHLITATGQRVTLRCSPRSGDLSVYWYQQSLDQGLQFLIQYYNGEERAKGNILERFSAQQFPDLHSELNLSSLELGDSALYFCASSPPGLAPANTGELFFGEGSRLTVL.

The chain links TRBV25-1 to TRBJ2-5; 7 positions agree with TRBD1. The trim removed 2 bases at V and 5 bases at J, leaving 14 bases unmatched. The CDR3 consists of 17 residues. The V gene's germline CDR1 is MGHDK and CDR2 SYGVNS. CDR3 nucleotide sequence: TGTGCCAGCAGTGAACTGGGATTTGCAGGGGGTGGTGAGACCCAGTACTTC. Protein product: CASSELGFAGGGETQYF.

This sequence joins TRBV11-3 and TRBJ2-1, with TRBD2 identical over 7 bases. Germline V gene sequence: CDR1 SGHNT, CDR2 YENEEA. The CDR3 sequence is 17 residues long. The trim removed 1 base at V and 6 bases at J, leaving 12 bases unmatched. The CDR3 DNA reads as TGTGCCAGCAGCTTAGTGTTTGGCGGGAGCATACCCAATGAGCAGTTCTTC. Protein: CASSLVFGGSIPNEQFF.

This chain links TRBV4-1 with TRBJ2-1; maybe TRBD1 (5 bases). Germline V gene lookup returns CDR1 MGHRA and CDR2 YSYEKL. This CDR3 spans 15 amino acids. Trimming left V 1 base short and J 0 bases short, with 7 bases between. The CDR3 bases are TGCGCCAGCAGCCAAGGGGGCTTCTCCTACAATGAGCAGTTCTTC. It encodes CASSQGGFSYNEQFF.

The chain links TRBV9 to TRBJ1-5; D ambiguous. CDR3 length: 13 amino acids. Per the germline V gene, CDR1 is SGDLS and CDR2 is YYNGEE. Trimming cost V 5 bases and J 5 bases, with 11 bases left between them. CDR3 loop: CASSVRGDQPQHF. DNA for the CDR3: TGTGCCAGCAGTGTTAGAGGTGATCAGCCCCAGCATTTT.

This sequence joins TRBV4-1 and TRBJ2-7; weak D call: TRBD2 (6 bases). The ends were cut back, 4 bases at V and 1 base at J, with 8 bases in the middle. The germline gives CDR1 MGHRA, CDR2 YSYEKL. The CDR3 loop spans 13 amino acids. The CDR3 DNA follows: TGCGCCAGCAGCCCCCGGGGGTCCTACGAGCAGTACTTC. This gives the protein CASSPRGSYEQYF.

The V call is TRBV11-3, the J call TRBJ2-2; 12 bases agree with TRBD2. The CDR3 length is 16 residues. Germline-derived CDR1 and CDR2 are SGHNT and YENEEA. Losses at the gene ends were 6 bases for V and 8 bases for J; bases not matched to a gene: 10. The CDR3: CASSYILAGGSGELFF. CDR3 in DNA: TGTGCCAGCAGTTATATACTAGCGGGAGGCTCGGGGGAGCTGTTTTTT.

The J gene is TRBJ1-5, the V gene TRBV19, with a tentative D call TRBD1 (6 bases). Germline CDR1 reads LNHDA; CDR2 reads SQIVND (reference sequence). Deletions cut 8 bases from V and 7 bases from J, with 15 bases between. The CDR3 is 13 amino acids. CDR3 protein: CASRDTPRQPQHF. In nucleotides, the CDR3 is TGTGCCAGTCGGGACACCCCAAGGCAGCCCCAGCATTTT.

This chain's CDR3 is CASSQVGGETQYF. The CDR3 coding sequence is TGCGCCAGCAGCCAGGTAGGGGGTGAGACCCAGTACTTC. The chain couples TRBV4-1 to TRBJ2-5; D possibly corresponds to TRBD1 (6 bases). The germline gives CDR1 MGHRA, CDR2 YSYEKL. Trimming shortened V by 3 bases and J by 5 bases, and 10 bases separated the two germline ends. This CDR3 region has 13 residues.

The rearrangement uses TRBV5-1 and TRBJ1-2; a weak D match, TRBD1 (6 bases). Trimming removed 0 bases from V and 6 bases from J, with 15 bases in between. CDR3 length equals 15 residues. The V gene's germline CDR1 is SGHRS and CDR2 YFSETQ. This CDR3 reads CASSLASGQRDGYTF. CDR3 DNA: TGCGCCAGCAGCTTGGCCTCAGGACAGAGAGATGGCTACACCTTC.

V is TRBV20-1 and J is TRBJ2-1, with D perhaps TRBD1 (6 bases). The CDR3 has 11 amino acids. V was pared by 5 bases and J by 7 bases, with 9 bases between. Per germline, CDR1 DFQATT and CDR2 SNEGSKA (reference sequence). CDR3 in DNA: TGCAGTGCTGAGGGACAAAATGAGCAGTTCTTC. Its protein is CSAEGQNEQFF.

The chain employs TRBV9 and TRBJ2-1; 12 nucleotides align to TRBD1. V lost 0 bases and J lost 6; bases outside the gene matches: 7. The CDR3 is 17 residues long. From germline, CDR1 is SGDLS and CDR2 YYNGEE. CDR3 region: CASSVEGTGGASNEQFF. CDR3 sequence (DNA): TGTGCCAGCAGCGTAGAGGGGACAGGGGGCGCGAGCAATGAGCAGTTCTTC.

The genes are TRBV6-5 and TRBJ1-1, with TRBD1 as a possible D gene (5 bases). Germline loops: CDR1 MNHEY, CDR2 SVGAGI. This CDR3 is 15 amino acids long. The V end lost 4 bases, the J end lost 4 bases, and 16 bases lay between the germline ends. CDR3 DNA sequence: TGTGCCAGCAGTTTCGATAATAGGGGCGGCACTGAAGCTTTCTTT. This gives the protein CASSFDNRGGTEAFF.

V is TRBV6-1 and J is TRBJ1-1, with 8 positions matching TRBD1. The CDR3 has 14 amino acids. V lost 3 bases and J lost 5; bases outside the gene matches: 5. Germline V gene lookup returns CDR1 MNHNS and CDR2 SASEGT. CDR3 sequence reads: CASSENRGYTEAFF. The CDR3 DNA sequence: TGTGCCAGCAGTGAGAACAGGGGGTATACTGAAGCTTTCTTT.

The rearrangement links TRBV27 to TRBJ1-2, with D maybe TRBD1 (6 bases). CDR1 MNHEY and CDR2 SMNVEV come from the germline V gene (reference sequence). Trimming stripped 6 bases from V and 8 bases from J, with 16 bases between. The CDR3 sequence is 13 residues long. CDR3 nucleotides: TGTGCCAGCAGACTAGACAGGACACAAGGCTACACCTTC. Translated: CASRLDRTQGYTF.

A word on this clone: A read error may produce the germline difference seen at one junction end. This rearrangement joins TRBV29-1 to TRBJ2-1, with 8 nucleotides matching TRBD2. The V gene's germline CDR1 is SQVTM and CDR2 ANQGSEA. This CDR3 comprises 14 residues. Written as DNA, the CDR3 is TGCAGCGGTAGCGGGATTAACTCCGACAATGAGCAGTTCTTC. Translated, it gives CSGSGINSDNEQFF.

CDR3 region: CASSELTYEGEEQYF. The CDR3 DNA sequence: TGCGCCAGCAGTGAGCTGACATACGAAGGGGAAGAGCAGTACTTC. The chain carries TRBV10-2 and TRBJ2-7, with TRBD1 as a possible D gene (5 bases). The CDR3 sequence is 15 residues long. The germline V gene has CDR1 WSHSY and CDR2 SAAADI. V lost 2 bases and J lost 7, with 18 bases in between.

This chain connects TRBV25-1 to TRBJ1-5; D is unresolved. The CDR3 has 14 residues. V was pared by 3 bases and J by 7 bases, with 13 bases between. Germline V gene data show CDR1 as MGHDK and CDR2 as SYGVNS. In nucleotides, the CDR3 is TGTGCCAGCAGTGAGTCCGGGATGTACCAGCCCCAGCATTTT. Residues: CASSESGMYQPQHF.

This chain joins TRBV5-4 and TRBJ2-7; TRBD2 matches at 8 bases. Germline loops: CDR1 SGHNT, CDR2 YYREEE (reference sequence). Losses at the gene ends were 4 bases for V and 2 bases for J; bases not matched to a gene: 11. The CDR3 consists of 16 residues. In nucleotides, the CDR3 is TGTGCCAGCAGCCCCGGGGGGGCCTTGATCGCCTACGAGCAGTACTTC. It yields the protein CASSPGGALIAYEQYF.